These 7 T cell receptor beta chains originate from one sample sequenced in a study of long-term antiretroviral therapy in people with HIV. Investigators performed immunoSEQ version v3.0 at survey level. Assay used: immunoSEQ multiplex PCR; TCRdb lists only in-frame clones, some missing. The data contain some 20,000 clones, 85% to 90% of them seen just once; the ten biggest clones take up around 8.5%. The sequencing used unsorted PBMCs, collected 4.2 years after starting antiretroviral therapy. Receptor source: a man in his forties or fifties with HIV.

This clone appeared once. V gene TRBV15 combines with J gene TRBJ2-1; perhaps TRBD1 as D (6 bases). The length of the CDR3 is 17 residues. V lost 0 bases, J lost 6 bases, and 18 bases lay in between. Germline lookup yields CDR1 LNHNV and CDR2 YYDKDF (reference sequence). In nucleotides, the CDR3 is TGTGCCACCAGCAGAGATAAAGGACAGTTTTCACGCAATGAGCAGTTCTTC. Its translation is CATSRDKGQFSRNEQFF.

V is TRBV9 and J is TRBJ1-2; D is unresolved. CDR1 is SGDLS and CDR2 is YYNGEE in the germline V gene. The V end lost 0 bases, the J end lost 7 bases, and 7 bases lay between the germline ends. The CDR3 contains 12 residues. The CDR3 DNA sequence: TGTGCCAGCAGCGTAGAATACAGTGGCTACACCTTC. It specifies CASSVEYSGYTF.

The chain combines TRBV29-1 with TRBJ2-7; D ambiguous. Trimming shortened V by 5 bases and J by 0 bases, and 20 bases separated the two germline ends. The germline CDR1 and CDR2 sequences are SQVTM and ANQGSEA. This CDR3 has 16 amino acids. This CDR3 reads CSVTSIGPPFSYEQYF. DNA for the CDR3: TGCAGCGTTACTTCCATAGGGCCACCCTTCTCCTACGAGCAGTACTTC.

This chain uses TRBV12-5 with TRBJ2-1, with 9 bases lining up with TRBD2. The CDR3 has 16 amino acids. V lost 0 bases to trimming and J lost 9 bases; unmatched junction nucleotides: 9. The germline V gene has CDR1 LGHNT and CDR2 FRNRAP. The CDR3 spells CASGLVAGGPLSEQFF. As DNA, the CDR3 is TGTGCTAGTGGTTTGGTGGCGGGGGGGCCATTGAGTGAGCAGTTCTTC. The complete variable domain, with remaining parts taken from reference TRBV12-5 and TRBJ2-1, reads DARVTQTPRHKVTEMGQEVTMRCQPILGHNTVFWYRQTMMQGLELLAYFRNRAPLDDSGMPKDRFSAEMPDATLATLKIQPSEPRDSAVYFCASGLVAGGPLSEQFFGPGTRLTVL.

This sequence joins TRBV7-6 and TRBJ2-1; 9 nucleotides align to TRBD2. V dropped 0 bases and J dropped 0; count of bases not matched to a gene: 6. The CDR3 has 18 residues. CDR1 is SGHVS, CDR2 FNYEAQ, per germline. The DNA of the CDR3 is TGTGCCAGCAGCTTAGCCCTATTAGCGGGGGACTCCTACAATGAGCAGTTCTTC. Its protein product is CASSLALLAGDSYNEQFF. The full variable domain, its missing parts supplied by reference TRBV7-6 and TRBJ2-1, is GAGVSQSPRYKVTKRGQDVALRCDPISGHVSLYWYRQALGQGPEFLTYFNYEAQQDKSGLPNDRFSAERPEGSISTLTIQRTEQRDSAMYRCASSLALLAGDSYNEQFFGPGTRLTVL.

The V and J genes are TRBV27 and TRBJ2-7, with TRBD1 as a possible D gene (6 bases). Germline V lookup: CDR1 MNHEY, CDR2 SMNVEV (reference sequence). There are 15 residues in the CDR3. Trimming cost V 11 bases and J 6 bases, with 26 bases left between them. The DNA for the CDR3 is TGTGCCGCAAGTTTAGGGGGATCCCCTACGAGCGAGCAGTACTTC. Protein product: CAASLGGSPTSEQYF.

The chain has TRBV28 and TRBJ2-1; 13 nucleotides line up with TRBD2. This CDR3 spans 12 amino acids. The germline CDR1 and CDR2 sequences are MDHEN and SYDVKM. As DNA, the CDR3 is TGTGCTACTAGCGGGGGGGCCAATGAGCAGTTCTTC. It codes for CATSGGANEQFF.